Each of the 30 T cell receptor beta chains below was sequenced from the same sample in a study of blood T cell repertoires in COVID-19. Libraries were prepared by immunoSEQ multiplex PCR; TCRdb keeps only in-frame clonotypes and omits some of them. The repertoire holds tens of thousands of clones, less than 85% seen once, with roughly 12% in the top ten. Input material: peripheral blood. The receptors shown here come from a human donor in a cohort sampled during active COVID-19.

The chain carries TRBV18 and TRBJ2-7, with 8 bases lining up with TRBD1. CDR1 is KGHSH and CDR2 is LQKENI in the germline V gene. V dropped 1 base and J dropped 3; count of bases not matched to a gene: 5. The CDR3 loop spans 15 amino acids. CDR3 residues: CASSPQTGVGYEQYF. Written as DNA, the CDR3 is TGTGCCAGCTCACCACAGACAGGGGTAGGCTACGAGCAGTACTTC.

The rearrangement links TRBV30 to TRBJ1-2, with 7 positions matching TRBD1. CDR1 GTSNPN and CDR2 SVGIG come from the germline V gene (reference sequence). The trim removed 4 bases at V and 8 bases at J, leaving 13 bases unmatched. The length of the CDR3 is 14 residues. The CDR3 nucleotides read TGTGCCTGGACCACCTCCCGGGACAGTCTGGGCTACACCTTC. This translates into CAWTTSRDSLGYTF.

This chain uses TRBV5-1 with TRBJ2-7; 7 bases line up with TRBD1. The CDR3 is 15 residues long. The J segment lost 4 bases and the V segment lost 2 bases, leaving 9 bases of the junction unmatched. The germline V gene encodes CDR1 SGHRS and CDR2 YFSETQ. This CDR3 is CASSLEYRGNYEQYF. CDR3 DNA sequence: TGCGCCAGCAGCTTAGAATACAGGGGTAATTACGAGCAGTACTTC.

The chain has TRBV6-2 or TRBV6-3 and TRBJ1-1, with D hard to call. V was cut by 2 bases and J by 4 bases, with 11 bases left in between. This CDR3 has 14 amino acids. The germline V gene encodes CDR1 MNHEY and CDR2 SVGEGT. This CDR3 is CASSYGEKGTEAFF. In nucleotides, the CDR3 is TGTGCCAGCAGTTACGGGGAGAAGGGCACTGAAGCTTTCTTT.

The CDR3 bases are TGTGCCAGCAGCTTAAAGGACACTCGGCAGCATTTT. This encodes CASSLKDTRQHF. The chain couples TRBV7-9 to TRBJ1-5; D is perhaps TRBD1 (5 bases). Trimming took 2 bases from V and 13 from J, leaving 12 bases between them. Germline loops: CDR1 SEHNR, CDR2 FQNEAQ (reference sequence). This CDR3 region has 12 residues.

In DNA form, the CDR3 reads TGTGCCAGCAGCTTGGACAGGAGCCACGAGCAGTACTTC. It translates to CASSLDRSHEQYF. The genes are TRBV9 and TRBJ2-7; 7 nucleotides line up with TRBD1. The CDR3 is 13 amino acids. Germline CDR1 reads SGDLS; CDR2 reads YYNGEE. Germline trimming cut 4 bases from V and 5 bases from J; bases unmatched to any gene: 6.

This chain's CDR3 is CASSLSVGARTNEKLFF. DNA for the CDR3: TGTGCCAGCAGCTTGTCCGTGGGGGCGCGTACTAATGAAAAACTGTTTTTT. J is TRBJ1-4 and V is TRBV5-8, with D possibly being TRBD1 (6 bases). The V gene lost 1 base and the J gene lost 2 bases, with 15 bases spanning the gap. Germline values: CDR1 SGHTS, CDR2 YDEGEE. CDR3 size: 17 residues.

The chain carries TRBV10-3 and TRBJ2-2, with a tentative D call TRBD2 (6 bases). The CDR3 contains 12 residues. Looked up from germline, CDR1 is ENHRY and CDR2 is SYGVKD. The V gene lost 7 bases and the J gene lost 6 bases, with 9 bases spanning the gap. CDR3 nucleotide sequence: TGTGCCATCAAGGCGGGGTCCGGGGAGCTGTTTTTT. It specifies CAIKAGSGELFF.

The V and J genes are TRBV28 and TRBJ1-2; 9 bases are shared with TRBD1. The V and J ends lost 5 bases and 3 bases, in that order; junction bases with no gene match: 4. Germline V gene lookup returns CDR1 MDHEN and CDR2 SYDVKM. This CDR3 has 14 amino acids. The CDR3 is CASSRTGDHYGYTF. As DNA, the CDR3 is TGTGCCAGCAGTCGGACAGGGGATCACTATGGCTACACCTTC.

V is TRBV25-1 and J is TRBJ1-2; a weak D match, TRBD1 (5 bases). V was trimmed by 3 bases and J by 7 bases, leaving 12 bases between them. The CDR3 extends over 13 amino acids. Germline loops: CDR1 MGHDK, CDR2 SYGVNS. CDR3 region: CASSDPRVAGYTF. The CDR3, as DNA: TGTGCCAGCAGTGACCCCAGGGTGGCTGGCTACACCTTC.

This clone has a handful of counts. The CDR3: CASGHLSGGLVGLNTEAFF. The CDR3 DNA reads as TGTGCCAGCGGCCATCTATCAGGGGGCTTAGTAGGTTTGAACACTGAAGCTTTCTTT. The V and J genes are TRBV13 and TRBJ1-1, with 8 bases matching TRBD1. This CDR3 contains 19 residues. Unmatched junction bases numbered 20, after V lost 8 bases and J lost 0 bases. Germline-derived CDR1 and CDR2 are PRHDT and FYEKMQ (reference sequence). The complete variable domain, with remaining parts taken from reference TRBV13 and TRBJ1-1, reads AAGVIQSPRHLIKEKRETATLKCYPIPRHDTVYWYQQGPGQDPQFLISFYEKMQSDKGSIPDRFSAQQFSDYHSELNMSSLELGDSALYFCASGHLSGGLVGLNTEAFFGQGTRLTVV.

This sequence joins TRBV21-1 and TRBJ2-6; the tabulated D call, TRBD1, remains unverified against the DNA. TRBV21-1 is noted as a pseudogene. The CDR3 spans 20 residues. The CDR3 coding sequence is TGTGCCAGCAGCATGTACAGGGGAGGTTTAGACGGCTCTGGGGCCAACGTCCTGACTTTC. The encoded protein is CASSMYRGGLDGSGANVLTF.

This clone was seen a single time. The genes are TRBV18 and TRBJ1-2; D unclear. The CDR3 spans 13 residues. Germline-derived CDR1 and CDR2 are KGHSH and LQKENI. V was clipped by 2 bases and J by 7 bases, with 11 bases between them. Here the CDR3 reads CASSPIDTAGYTF. Here the CDR3 DNA reads TGTGCCAGCTCACCAATAGATACAGCTGGCTACACCTTC.

This clone was counted a few times. V usage is TRBV6-5 and J usage is TRBJ1-6, with 10 positions matching TRBD1. The CDR3 has 13 residues. CDR1 and CDR2 from the germline V gene are MNHEY and SVGAGI. J gave up 9 bases and V 4 bases, and 0 bases lay outside the gene matches. CDR3: CASSWTGGSPLHF. The CDR3 DNA sequence: TGTGCCAGCAGTTGGACAGGGGGTTCACCCCTCCACTTT.

This clone was picked up one time. This chain connects TRBV7-9 to TRBJ2-5, with 7 bases matching TRBD1. The CDR3 loop spans 15 amino acids. Germline lookup yields CDR1 SEHNR and CDR2 FQNEAQ (reference sequence). Trimming cost V 4 bases and J 2 bases; bases outside gene matches: 7. In DNA form, the CDR3 reads TGTGCCAGCAGCTCTATAGACAGGGAACAAGAGACCCAGTACTTC. Encoded protein: CASSSIDREQETQYF.

The rearrangement uses TRBV29-1 and TRBJ2-3; D perhaps matches TRBD1 (5 bases). The CDR3 spans 14 residues. The germline CDR1 and CDR2 sequences are SQVTM and ANQGSEA. Trimming left V 1 base short and J 4 bases short, with 12 bases between. The CDR3 region has the DNA TGCAGCGTTGAAGGGCAGGGTGGCCCAGATACGCAGTATTTT. Protein product: CSVEGQGGPDTQYF.

The chain uses TRBV12-3 or TRBV12-4 and TRBJ2-3, with TRBD2 matching 9 bases. V shed 5 bases and J 14 bases; nucleotides not matched to a gene: 11. This CDR3 has 13 amino acids. The CDR3 sequence is CASSAAAGGKVYF. The CDR3 DNA reads as TGTGCCAGCAGTGCCGCAGCGGGGGGTAAAGTGTATTTT.

The rearrangement joins TRBV6-2 or TRBV6-3 to TRBJ1-1, with TRBD1 matching over 7 bases. J was trimmed by 1 base and V by 5 bases; bases with no gene match: 7. The CDR3 covers 15 residues. CDR1 and CDR2 (germline): MNHEY, SVGEGT. The CDR3 region has the DNA TGTGCCAGCAGTGACGGACAGGTAAAGAACACTGAAGCTTTCTTT. Its protein product is CASSDGQVKNTEAFF.

The table lists this clone with a count of one. The J gene is TRBJ1-2, the V gene TRBV5-5; TRBD1 matches at 8 bases. The germline V gene encodes CDR1 SGHKS and CDR2 YYEKEE (reference sequence). This CDR3 has 14 residues. Trimming removed 3 bases from V and 5 bases from J; junction bases left unmatched: 6. The CDR3 region has the DNA TGTGCCAGCAGCTCTCCGGGACAGGCTTATGGCTACACCTTC. This translates into CASSSPGQAYGYTF.

The chain combines TRBV18 with TRBJ1-2; D perhaps matches TRBD1 (5 bases). Trimming removed 3 bases at V and 6 bases at J, with 14 bases between. The CDR3 is 14 amino acids. The germline V gene has CDR1 KGHSH and CDR2 LQKENI. The DNA for the CDR3 is TGTGCCAGCTCACCCCGGGAGGGGATGGATGGCTACACCTTC. This gives the protein CASSPREGMDGYTF.

The chain has TRBV30 and TRBJ1-4, with D possibly matching TRBD1 (5 bases). The CDR3 runs 13 residues. The germline CDR1 and CDR2 sequences are GTSNPN and SVGIG (reference sequence). Trimming cost V 0 bases and J 3 bases, with 5 bases left between them. The CDR3 DNA is TGTGCCTGGAGTGTACAGGCTAATGAAAAACTGTTTTTT. Protein sequence: CAWSVQANEKLFF.

This clone has a single count. V is TRBV3-1 (or the pseudogene TRBV3-2) and J is TRBJ2-7; 7 nucleotides agree with TRBD1. Germline assignment: CDR1 LGHDT and CDR2 YNNKEL (reference sequence). This CDR3 has 15 residues. After removal of 2 bases from V and 0 bases from J, the junction contained 4 bases not matched to a gene. CDR3 nucleotides: TGTGCCAGCAGCCAAAGACAGGGATTCTCCTACGAGCAGTACTTC. It translates to CASSQRQGFSYEQYF.

V usage is TRBV5-1 and J usage is TRBJ2-7; 7 nucleotides agree with TRBD1. From germline, CDR1 is SGHRS and CDR2 YFSETQ. The CDR3 length is 13 residues. The ends lost 6 bases at V and 2 bases at J; junction bases unmatched: 5. The CDR3 DNA reads as TGCGCCAGCACACCAGGGGGAACCTACGAGCAGTACTTC. Its protein is CASTPGGTYEQYF.

This chain joins TRBV29-1 and TRBJ2-7; the D gene is possibly TRBD2 (7 bases). Trimming left V 3 bases short and J 1 base short, with 16 bases between. The germline V gene has CDR1 SQVTM and CDR2 ANQGSEA. CDR3 length equals 15 residues. The CDR3 loop reads CSVEGGDTHSYEQYF. The CDR3 DNA reads TGCAGCGTTGAGGGGGGGGACACCCATTCCTACGAGCAGTACTTC.

CDR3 bases: TGTGCCAGTAGCACACACAGGGGCACAGATACGCAGTATTTT. Translated, it gives CASSTHRGTDTQYF. The chain couples TRBV19 to TRBJ2-3, with a possible D match to TRBD1 (6 bases). The germline V gene encodes CDR1 LNHDA and CDR2 SQIVND (reference sequence). The CDR3 is 14 residues long. With 6 bases removed from V and 1 base from J, the gap between germline ends came to 11 bases.

The V and J genes are TRBV12-3 or TRBV12-4 and TRBJ1-5, with 7 bases that match TRBD1. This CDR3 region has 13 residues. The J segment lost 7 bases and the V segment lost 5 bases, leaving 5 bases of the junction unmatched. This CDR3 reads CASSRTGGQPQHF. DNA of the CDR3: TGTGCCAGCAGTAGGACAGGCGGGCAGCCCCAGCATTTT.

The chain combines TRBV6-6 with TRBJ2-5; 8 nucleotides line up with TRBD2. The V and J ends lost 2 bases and 2 bases, in that order; junction bases with no gene match: 4. Germline V gene sequence: CDR1 MNHNY, CDR2 SVGAGI (reference sequence). CDR3 length equals 15 residues. The CDR3 loop reads CASSYPGGGQETQYF. The CDR3 coding sequence is TGTGCCAGCAGTTACCCCGGGGGGGGACAAGAGACCCAGTACTTC.

The chain recombines TRBV7-9 with TRBJ1-4; no clear D. The CDR3 spans 14 residues. Germline CDR1 SEHNR, CDR2 FQNEAQ (reference sequence). The V and J ends lost 6 bases and 5 bases respectively, with 13 bases between them. In DNA form, the CDR3 reads TGTGCCAGCAGGTCCGCGGGAGGGAATGAAAAACTGTTTTTT. This gives the protein CASRSAGGNEKLFF.

There are a few counts of this clone. J is TRBJ1-2 and V is TRBV10-2, with D perhaps TRBD1 (6 bases). The CDR3 has 11 amino acids. Germline V CDR1 and CDR2: WSHSY, SAAADI. V gave up 10 bases and J gave up 8 bases, with 14 bases separating them. The DNA of the CDR3 is TGCGCCACTCGACAGGCTGGGGGCTACACCTTC. Its protein is CATRQAGGYTF.

This clone turned up a few times. V is TRBV29-1 and J is TRBJ2-5; D is possibly TRBD2 (5 bases). The CDR3 is 15 amino acids. Germline V gene lookup returns CDR1 SQVTM and CDR2 ANQGSEA. The V end was cut by 0 bases, the J end by 4 bases, with 15 bases between. CDR3 nucleotides: TGCAGCGTTGAAGATTTAGGGAGAGTGGGAGAGACCCAGTACTTC. Amino acids: CSVEDLGRVGETQYF.